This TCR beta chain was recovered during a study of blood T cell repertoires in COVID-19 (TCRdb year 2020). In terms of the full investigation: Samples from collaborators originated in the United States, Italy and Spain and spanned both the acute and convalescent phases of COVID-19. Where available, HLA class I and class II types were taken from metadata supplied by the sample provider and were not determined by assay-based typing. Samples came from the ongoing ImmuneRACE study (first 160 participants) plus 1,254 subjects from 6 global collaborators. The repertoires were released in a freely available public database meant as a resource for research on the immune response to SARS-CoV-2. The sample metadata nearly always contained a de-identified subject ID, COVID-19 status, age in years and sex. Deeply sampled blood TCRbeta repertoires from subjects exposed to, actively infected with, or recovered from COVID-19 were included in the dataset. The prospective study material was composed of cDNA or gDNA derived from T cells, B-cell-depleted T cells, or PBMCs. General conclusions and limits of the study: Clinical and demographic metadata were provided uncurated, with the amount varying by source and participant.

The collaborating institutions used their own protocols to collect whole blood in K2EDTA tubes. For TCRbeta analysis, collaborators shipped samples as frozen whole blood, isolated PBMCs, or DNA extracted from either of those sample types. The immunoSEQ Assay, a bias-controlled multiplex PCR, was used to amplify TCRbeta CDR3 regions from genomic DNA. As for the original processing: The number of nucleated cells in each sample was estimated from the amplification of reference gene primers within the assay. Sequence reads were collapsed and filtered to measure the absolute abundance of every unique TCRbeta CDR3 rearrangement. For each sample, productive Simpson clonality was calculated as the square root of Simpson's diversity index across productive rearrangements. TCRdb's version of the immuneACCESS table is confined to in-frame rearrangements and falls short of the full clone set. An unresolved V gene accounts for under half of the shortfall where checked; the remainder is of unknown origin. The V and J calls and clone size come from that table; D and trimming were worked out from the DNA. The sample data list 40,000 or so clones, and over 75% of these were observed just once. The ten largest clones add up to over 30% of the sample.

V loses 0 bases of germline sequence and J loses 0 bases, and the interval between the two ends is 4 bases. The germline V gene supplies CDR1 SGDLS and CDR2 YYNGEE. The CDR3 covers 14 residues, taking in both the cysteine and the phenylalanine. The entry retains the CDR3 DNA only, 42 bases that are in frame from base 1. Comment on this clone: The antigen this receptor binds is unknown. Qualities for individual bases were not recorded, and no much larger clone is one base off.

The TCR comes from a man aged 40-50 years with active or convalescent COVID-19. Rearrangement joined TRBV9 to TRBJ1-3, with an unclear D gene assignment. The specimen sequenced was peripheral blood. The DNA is TGTGCCAGCAGCGTAGGGAGCTCTGGAAACACCATATATTTT. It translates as CASSVGSSGNTIYF.